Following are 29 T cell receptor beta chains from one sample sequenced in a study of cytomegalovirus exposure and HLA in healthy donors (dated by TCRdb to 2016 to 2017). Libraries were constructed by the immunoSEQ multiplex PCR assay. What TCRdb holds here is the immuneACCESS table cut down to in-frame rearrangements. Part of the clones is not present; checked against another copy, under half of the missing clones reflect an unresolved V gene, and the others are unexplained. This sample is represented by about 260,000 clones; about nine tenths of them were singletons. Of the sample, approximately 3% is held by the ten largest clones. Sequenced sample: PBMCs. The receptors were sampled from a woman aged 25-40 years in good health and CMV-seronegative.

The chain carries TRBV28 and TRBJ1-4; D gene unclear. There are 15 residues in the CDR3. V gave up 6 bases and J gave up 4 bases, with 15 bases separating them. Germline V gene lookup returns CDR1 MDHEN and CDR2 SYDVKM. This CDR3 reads CASRLAWTVNEKLFF. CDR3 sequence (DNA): TGTGCCAGCAGGTTAGCCTGGACGGTTAATGAAAAACTGTTTTTT.

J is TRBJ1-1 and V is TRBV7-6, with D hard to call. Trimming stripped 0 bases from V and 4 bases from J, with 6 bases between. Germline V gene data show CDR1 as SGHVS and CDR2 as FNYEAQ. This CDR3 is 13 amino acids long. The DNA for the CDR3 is TGTGCCAGCAGCTTAGCGAGGACCACTGAAGCTTTCTTT. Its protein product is CASSLARTTEAFF.

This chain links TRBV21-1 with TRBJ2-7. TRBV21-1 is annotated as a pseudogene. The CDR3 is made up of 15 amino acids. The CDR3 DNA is TGTGCCAGCAGCAAAATTTACCCCAGCACCTACGAGCAGTACTTC. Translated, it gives CASSKIYPSTYEQYF.

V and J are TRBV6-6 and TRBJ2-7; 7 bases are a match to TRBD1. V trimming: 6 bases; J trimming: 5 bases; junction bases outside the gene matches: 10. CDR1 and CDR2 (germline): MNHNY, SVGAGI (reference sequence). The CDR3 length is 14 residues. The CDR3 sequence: CASRYKQGVNEQYF. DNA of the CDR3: TGTGCCAGCAGGTACAAGCAGGGGGTCAACGAGCAGTACTTC.

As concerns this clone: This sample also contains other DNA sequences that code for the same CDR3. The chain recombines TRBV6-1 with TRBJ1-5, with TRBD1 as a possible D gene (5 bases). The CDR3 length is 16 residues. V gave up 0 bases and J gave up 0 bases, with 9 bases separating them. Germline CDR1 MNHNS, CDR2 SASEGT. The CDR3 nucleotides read TGTGCCAGCAGTGAAGCATGGGGGTATAGCAATCAGCCCCAGCATTTT. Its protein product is CASSEAWGYSNQPQHF.

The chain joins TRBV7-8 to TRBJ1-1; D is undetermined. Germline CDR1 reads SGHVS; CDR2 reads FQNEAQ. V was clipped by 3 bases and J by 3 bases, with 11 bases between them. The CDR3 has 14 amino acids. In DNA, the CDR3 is TGTGCCAGCAGCTTTCGGGGTCAGGACACTGAAGCTTTCTTT. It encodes CASSFRGQDTEAFF. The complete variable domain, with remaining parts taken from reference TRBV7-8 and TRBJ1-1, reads GAGVSQSPRYKVAKRGQDVALRCDPISGHVSLFWYQQALGQGPEFLTYFQNEAQLDKSGLPSDRFFAERPEGSVSTLKIQRTQQEDSAVYLCASSFRGQDTEAFFGQGTRLTVV.

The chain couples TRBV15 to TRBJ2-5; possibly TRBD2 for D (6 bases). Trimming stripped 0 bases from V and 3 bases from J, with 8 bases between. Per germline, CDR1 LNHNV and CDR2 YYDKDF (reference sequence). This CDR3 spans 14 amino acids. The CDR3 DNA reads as TGTGCCACCAGCAGAGATTGGGGGGAAGAGACCCAGTACTTC. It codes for CATSRDWGEETQYF.

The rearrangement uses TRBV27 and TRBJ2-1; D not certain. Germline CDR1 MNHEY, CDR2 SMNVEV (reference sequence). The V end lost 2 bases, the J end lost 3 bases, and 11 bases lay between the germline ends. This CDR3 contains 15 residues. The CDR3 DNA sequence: TGTGCCAGCAGTTTAGCAGGATCCTACTACAATGAGCAGTTCTTC. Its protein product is CASSLAGSYYNEQFF.

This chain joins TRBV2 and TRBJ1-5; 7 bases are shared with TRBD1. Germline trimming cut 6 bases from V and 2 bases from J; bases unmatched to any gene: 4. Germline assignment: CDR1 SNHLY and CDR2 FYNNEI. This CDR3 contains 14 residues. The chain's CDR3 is CASRGTGGNQPQHF. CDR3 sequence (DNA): TGTGCCAGCAGGGGAACAGGGGGCAATCAGCCCCAGCATTTT.

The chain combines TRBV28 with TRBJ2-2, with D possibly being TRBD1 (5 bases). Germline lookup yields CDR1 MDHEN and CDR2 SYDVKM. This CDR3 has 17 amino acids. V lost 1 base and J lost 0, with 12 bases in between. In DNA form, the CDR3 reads TGTGCCAGCAGTTTATCCCCTAGGGGCCCGAACACCGGGGAGCTGTTTTTT. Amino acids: CASSLSPRGPNTGELFF.

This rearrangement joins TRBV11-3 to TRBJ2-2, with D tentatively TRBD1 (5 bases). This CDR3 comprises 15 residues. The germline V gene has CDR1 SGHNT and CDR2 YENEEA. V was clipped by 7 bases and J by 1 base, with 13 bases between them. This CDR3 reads CASKGYGLNTGELFF. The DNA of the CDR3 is TGTGCCAGCAAGGGGTACGGATTGAACACCGGGGAGCTGTTTTTT. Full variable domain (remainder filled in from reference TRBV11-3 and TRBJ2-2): EAGVVQSPRYKIIEKKQPVAFWCNPISGHNTLYWYLQNLGQGPELLIRYENEEAVDDSQLPKDRFSAERLKGVDSTLKIQPAELGDSAVYLCASKGYGLNTGELFFGEGSRLTVL.

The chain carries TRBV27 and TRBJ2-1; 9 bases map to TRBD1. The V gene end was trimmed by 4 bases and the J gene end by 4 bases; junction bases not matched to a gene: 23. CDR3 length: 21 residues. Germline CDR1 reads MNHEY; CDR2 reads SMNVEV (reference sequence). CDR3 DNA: TGTGCCAGCAGTTCGCCCCTCACACAACCCCTAGGACAGGGGCCGTACAATGAGCAGTTCTTC. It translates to CASSSPLTQPLGQGPYNEQFF.

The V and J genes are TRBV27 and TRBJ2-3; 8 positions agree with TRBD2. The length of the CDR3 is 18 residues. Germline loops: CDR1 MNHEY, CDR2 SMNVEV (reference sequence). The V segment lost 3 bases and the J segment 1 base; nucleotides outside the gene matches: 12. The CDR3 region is CASSFRVPSGGGTDTQYF. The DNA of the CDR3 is TGTGCCAGCAGTTTTCGTGTGCCGAGCGGGGGAGGCACAGATACGCAGTATTTT.

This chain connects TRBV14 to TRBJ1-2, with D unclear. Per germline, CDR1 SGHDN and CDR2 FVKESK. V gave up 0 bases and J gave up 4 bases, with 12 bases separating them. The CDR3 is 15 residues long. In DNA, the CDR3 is TGTGCCAGCAGCCAAGAGCAGAAGTGGGGCTATGGCTACACCTTC. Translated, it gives CASSQEQKWGYGYTF.

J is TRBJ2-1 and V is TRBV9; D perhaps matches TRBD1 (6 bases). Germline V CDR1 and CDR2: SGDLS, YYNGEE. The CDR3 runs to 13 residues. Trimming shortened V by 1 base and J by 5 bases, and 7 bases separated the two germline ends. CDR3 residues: CASSVNRDNEQFF. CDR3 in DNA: TGTGCCAGCAGCGTAAACAGGGACAATGAGCAGTTCTTC.

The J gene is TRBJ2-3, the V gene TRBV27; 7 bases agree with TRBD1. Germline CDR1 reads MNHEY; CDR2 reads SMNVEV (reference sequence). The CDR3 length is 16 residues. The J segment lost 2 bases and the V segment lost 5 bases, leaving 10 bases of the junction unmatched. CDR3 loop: CASSPRQGKDTDTQYF. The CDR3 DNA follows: TGTGCCAGCAGTCCCCGACAGGGAAAGGACACAGATACGCAGTATTTT.

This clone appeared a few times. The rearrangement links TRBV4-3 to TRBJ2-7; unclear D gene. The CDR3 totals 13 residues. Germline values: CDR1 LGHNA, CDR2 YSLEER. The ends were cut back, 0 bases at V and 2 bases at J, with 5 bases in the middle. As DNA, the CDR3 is TGCGCCAGCAGCCAAGATCCCACCTACGAGCAGTACTTC. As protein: CASSQDPTYEQYF.

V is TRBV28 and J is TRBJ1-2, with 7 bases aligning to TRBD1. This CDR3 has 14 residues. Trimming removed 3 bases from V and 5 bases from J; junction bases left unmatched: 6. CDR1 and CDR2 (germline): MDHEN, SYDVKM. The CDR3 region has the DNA TGTGCCAGCAGTTTGGGGGACAGATTATATGGCTACACCTTC. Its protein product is CASSLGDRLYGYTF.

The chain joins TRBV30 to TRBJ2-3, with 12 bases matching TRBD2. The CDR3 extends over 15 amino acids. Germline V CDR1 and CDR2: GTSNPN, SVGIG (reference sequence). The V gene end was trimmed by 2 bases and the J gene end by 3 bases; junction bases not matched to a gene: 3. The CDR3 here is CAWSLAGGVTDTQYF. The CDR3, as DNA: TGTGCCTGGAGTCTAGCGGGAGGGGTAACAGATACGCAGTATTTT. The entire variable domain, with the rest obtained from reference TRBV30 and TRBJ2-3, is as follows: SQTIHQWPATLVQPVGSPLSLECTVEGTSNPNLYWYRQAAGRGLQLLFYSVGIGQISSEVPQNLSASRPQDRQFILSSKKLLLSDSGFYLCAWSLAGGVTDTQYFGPGTRLTVL.

The CDR3 DNA is TGCGCCAGCAGCTTGAGCGGGCCCCTCGAGCAGTACTTC. Translated, it gives CASSLSGPLEQYF. The chain links TRBV5-1 to TRBJ2-7; D is possibly TRBD2 (6 bases). Germline V lookup: CDR1 SGHRS, CDR2 YFSETQ. V was shortened by 1 base and J by 6 bases, with 11 bases between the two germline ends. This CDR3 contains 13 residues.

In DNA, the CDR3 is TGTGCCAGCGGCCAGAAGGTTGGAGCAGATACGCAGTATTTT. It specifies CASGQKVGADTQYF. This chain uses TRBV27 with TRBJ2-3; D gene uncertain. This CDR3 is built from 14 residues. V shed 8 bases and J shed 4 bases, with 16 bases lying between them. CDR1 and CDR2 (germline): MNHEY, SMNVEV (reference sequence).

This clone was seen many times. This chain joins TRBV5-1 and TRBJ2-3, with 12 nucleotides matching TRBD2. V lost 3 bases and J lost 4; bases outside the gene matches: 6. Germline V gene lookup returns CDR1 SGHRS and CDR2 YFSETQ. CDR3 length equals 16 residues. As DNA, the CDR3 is TGCGCCAGCAGCTCCAGACTAGCGGGAGTTTCAGATACGCAGTATTTT. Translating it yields CASSSRLAGVSDTQYF.

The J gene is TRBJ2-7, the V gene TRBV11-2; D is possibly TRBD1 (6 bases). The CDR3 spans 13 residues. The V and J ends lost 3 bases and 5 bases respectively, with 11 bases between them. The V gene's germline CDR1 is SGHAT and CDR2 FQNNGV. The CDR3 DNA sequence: TGTGCCAGCAGCTTGGCCAGGGGAGACGAGCAGTACTTC. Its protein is CASSLARGDEQYF. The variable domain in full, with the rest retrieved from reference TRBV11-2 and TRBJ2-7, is EAGVAQSPRYKIIEKRQSVAFWCNPISGHATLYWYQQILGQGPKLLIQFQNNGVVDDSQLPKDRFSAERLKGVDSTLKIQPAKLEDSAVYLCASSLARGDEQYFGPGTRLTVT.

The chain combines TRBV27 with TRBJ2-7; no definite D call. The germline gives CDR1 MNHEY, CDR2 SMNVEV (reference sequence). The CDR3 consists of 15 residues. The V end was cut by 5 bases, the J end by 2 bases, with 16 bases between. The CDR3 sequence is CASSQWPGPTYEQYF. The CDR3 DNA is TGTGCCAGCAGTCAGTGGCCGGGCCCTACCTACGAGCAGTACTTC.

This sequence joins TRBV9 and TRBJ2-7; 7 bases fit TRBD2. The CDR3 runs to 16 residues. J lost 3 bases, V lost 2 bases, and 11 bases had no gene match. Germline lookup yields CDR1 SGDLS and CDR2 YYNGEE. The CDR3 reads CASSVGKRDSRYEQYF. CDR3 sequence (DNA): TGTGCCAGCAGCGTGGGTAAGCGGGACTCCCGCTACGAGCAGTACTTC.

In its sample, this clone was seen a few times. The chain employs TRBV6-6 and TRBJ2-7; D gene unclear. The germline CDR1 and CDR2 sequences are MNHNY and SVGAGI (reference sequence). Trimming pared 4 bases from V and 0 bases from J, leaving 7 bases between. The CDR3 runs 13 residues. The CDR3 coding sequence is TGTGCCAGCAGTTTAGACACCTCCTACGAGCAGTACTTC. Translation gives CASSLDTSYEQYF.

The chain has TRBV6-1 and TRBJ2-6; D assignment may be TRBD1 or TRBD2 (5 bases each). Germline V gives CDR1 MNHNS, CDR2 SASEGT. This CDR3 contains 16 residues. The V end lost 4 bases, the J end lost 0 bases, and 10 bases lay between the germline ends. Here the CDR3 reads CASSGDGGSGANVLTF. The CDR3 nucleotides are TGTGCCAGCAGTGGGGACGGTGGCTCTGGGGCCAACGTCCTGACTTTC.

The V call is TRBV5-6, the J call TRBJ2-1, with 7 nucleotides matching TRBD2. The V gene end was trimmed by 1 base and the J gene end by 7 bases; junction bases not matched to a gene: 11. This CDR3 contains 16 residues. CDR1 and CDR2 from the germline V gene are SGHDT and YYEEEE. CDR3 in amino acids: CASSLSLTSLGNEQFF. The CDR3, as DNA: TGTGCCAGCAGCTTGTCCCTGACTAGCTTGGGGAATGAGCAGTTCTTC.

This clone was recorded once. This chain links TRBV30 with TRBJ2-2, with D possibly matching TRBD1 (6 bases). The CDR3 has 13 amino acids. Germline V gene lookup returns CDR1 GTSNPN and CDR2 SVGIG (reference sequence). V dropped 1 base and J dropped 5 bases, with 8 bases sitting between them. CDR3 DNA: TGTGCCTGGAGTGCCCAGGGGACCGGGGAGCTGTTTTTT. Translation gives CAWSAQGTGELFF. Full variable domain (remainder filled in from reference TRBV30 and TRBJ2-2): SQTIHQWPATLVQPVGSPLSLECTVEGTSNPNLYWYRQAAGRGLQLLFYSVGIGQISSEVPQNLSASRPQDRQFILSSKKLLLSDSGFYLCAWSAQGTGELFFGEGSRLTVL.